This TCR beta chain was captured by sequencing in a study of shared T cell receptors in the human thymus (dated by TCRdb to the early 2020s). Looking at the study overall: The study examined how self-reactive, shared T-cell receptor alpha chains are generated in the human thymus.

Trimming at the junction amounts to 8 bases on V and 4 bases on J, and the germline ends lie 10 bases apart. CDR1 and CDR2 are read off the germline V gene (reference sequence) as LNHNV and YYDKDF. The CDR3 numbers 12 residues from cysteine through phenylalanine. Just CDR3 DNA is preserved here, 36 bases in frame from base 1. Concerning this clone: Its antigen is currently not known. Per-base quality was not reported, and no clone a single base away is much larger than it.

Library construction relied on the immunoSEQ multiplex PCR assay. TCRdb took over this immuneACCESS table, retaining in-frame rearrangements with V and J assigned. Such tables are incomplete; in checked studies, under half of the missing clones stem from an unresolved V gene, and the remainder is unexplained. Recorded for this sample are hundreds of thousands of clones; 70% to 80% of them occurred a single time. Of the sample, less than 0.015% falls within the top ten clones. The same sample was also studied in work on human thymus T cells. The second publication reports: Donors were immunologically healthy infants undergoing open corrective cardiac surgery for congenital heart defects in Finland. Thymus tissue was obtained as surgical resects removed during corrective cardiac surgery. Usage of V and J gene segments appeared to be biased in both the thymic and the peripheral blood repertoires. The related research found that thymic TCR repertoires overlapped highly between unrelated individuals. The study used roughly eight infant thymus samples plus four related peripheral blood samples to characterize TCR alpha and beta repertoires. The infant donors were 7 to 244 days old, and the cohort included about 6 males and two females. Thymocytes were freed from the tissue by mechanical means and kept at -70 degrees C as pellets of roughly 10-32 million cells. A QIAsymphony instrument was used to extract genomic DNA from the frozen cell pellets. Using the immunoSEQ multiplex PCR assay, the TCRB and TCRAD loci were amplified from a standardized quantity of quality-controlled genomic DNA. The amplicons covered the V(D)J region and were long enough to include the CDR3 and to identify the V and J genes. Through the commercial immunoSEQ service, the amplicons were sequenced on an Illumina platform. Primer bias and sequencing errors were corrected using previously described methods, and TCRAD and TCRB definitions followed the IMGT database. immunoSEQ Analyzer 3.0 and VDJTools were used for repertoire analysis, which covered basic statistics, V/J segment usage, diversity estimates, rarefaction and pairwise overlap. To estimate diversity, the Chao1, ChaoE, Efron-Thisted, Shannon and inverse Simpson indices were applied, and diversity was also estimated on datasets down-sampled to the smallest sample. Repertoire overlap used strict matching of CDR3 nucleotide sequence, V gene and J gene, with Jaccard-based multidimensional scaling clustering. On average, thymus samples yielded around 810,000 unique TCRB clonotypes, whereas blood samples yielded some 92,000.

The sequence was obtained from a boy less than two years old with a congenital heart defect. Donor details come from another sample of the same person, matched by shared clones. Sequencing was done on a sample of thymocytes. The rearranged segments are TRBV15 and TRBJ2-3; no D gene is confidently identified. The sequence in DNA is TGTGCCACCCAGAAGTCCCCAGATACGCAGTATTTT. Translated, this gives CATQKSPDTQYF. With the rest looked up from the reference TRBV15 and TRBJ2-3 genes rather than sequenced, the full variable domain is DAMVIQNPRYQVTQFGKPVTLSCSQTLNHNVMYWYQQKSSQAPKLLFHYYDKDFNNEADTPDNFQSRRPNTSFCFLDIRSPGLGDTAMYLCATQKSPDTQYFGPGTRLTVL.